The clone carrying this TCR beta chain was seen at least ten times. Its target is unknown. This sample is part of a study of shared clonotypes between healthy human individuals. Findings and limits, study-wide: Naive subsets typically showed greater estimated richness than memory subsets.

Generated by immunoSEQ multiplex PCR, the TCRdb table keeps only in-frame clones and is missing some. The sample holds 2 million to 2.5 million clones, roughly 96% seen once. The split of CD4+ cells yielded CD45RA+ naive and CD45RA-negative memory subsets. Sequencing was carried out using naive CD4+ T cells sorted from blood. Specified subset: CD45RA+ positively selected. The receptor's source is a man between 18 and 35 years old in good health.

The CDR3 is CASSVTGQETQYF. CDR3 sequence (DNA): TGTGCCAGCAGTGTAACAGGCCAAGAGACCCAGTACTTC. The chain combines TRBV2 with TRBJ2-5; D is possibly TRBD1 (5 bases). Germline CDR1 reads SNHLY; CDR2 reads FYNNEI. There are 13 residues in the CDR3. V was clipped by 4 bases and J by 1 base, with 7 bases between them.